This is a list of T cell receptor beta chains from one sample in a study of T cells in Graves' hyperthyroidism and ophthalmopathy. From the multiplex PCR reads, TCRdb called clonotypes with MiXCR, one entry per CDR3 protein. This repertoire shows 500,000 to 650,000 distinct CDR3 sequences, about 20% found once; its top ten account for approximately 48%. Sequencing was done on a sample of blood. The receptors here all came from a man aged 35 to 55 with Graves' ophthalmopathy. The CDR3 runs from the conserved cysteine through the conserved F or W. A D gene is named only where the DNA matches it firmly. A row's size may be missing; if present it is once, few, many or a size class.

v_gene: TRBV20-1
d_gene: .
abundance: .
j_gene: TRBJ2-7
CDR3aa: CSASRTADYEQYF
CDR3nt: TGCAGTGCTAGTAGGACAGCCGACTACGAGCAGTACTTC

v_gene: TRBV7-2
d_gene: TRBD2
abundance: .
j_gene: TRBJ2-3
CDR3aa: CASSLRGGLSGRTDTQYF
CDR3nt: TGTGCCAGCAGCTTGCGCGGGGGTCTTAGCGGGAGGACAGATACGCAGTATTTT

v_gene: TRBV11-2
d_gene: TRBD2
abundance: .
j_gene: TRBJ2-5
CDR3aa: CASGYPPTGTSGGPQETQYF
CDR3nt: TGTGCCAGCGGATACCCCCCTACCGGGACTAGCGGGGGGCCCCAAGAGACCCAGTACTTC

v_gene: TRBV11-1
d_gene: TRBD2
abundance: many
j_gene: TRBJ2-1
CDR3aa: CASSLIGTSGRAQVYNEQFF
CDR3nt: TGTGCCAGCAGCTTAATCGGGACTAGCGGGAGGGCCCAGGTTTACAATGAGCAGTTCTTC

v_gene: TRBV14
d_gene: TRBD1
abundance: few
j_gene: TRBJ1-4
CDR3aa: CASSLRTGDEKLFF
CDR3nt: TGTGCCAGCAGCCTAAGGACAGGGGATGAAAAACTGTTTTTT

v_gene: TRBV7-6
d_gene: TRBD1
abundance: .
j_gene: TRBJ2-3
CDR3aa: CASSRSTGADTQYF
CDR3nt: TGTGCCAGCAGCCGATCTACAGGGGCAGATACGCAGTATTTT

v_gene: TRBV11-2
d_gene: .
abundance: many
j_gene: TRBJ1-2
CDR3aa: CASSADRALYGYTF
CDR3nt: TGTGCCAGCAGCGCTGACCGAGCCCTCTATGGCTACACCTTC

v_gene: TRBV6-5
d_gene: TRBD2
abundance: few
j_gene: TRBJ2-2
CDR3aa: CASSYGLAGVTGELFF
CDR3nt: TGTGCCAGCAGTTACGGACTAGCGGGAGTCACCGGGGAGCTGTTTTTT

v_gene: TRBV24-1
d_gene: .
abundance: few
j_gene: TRBJ2-7
CDR3aa: CATSAPGGGYEQYF
CDR3nt: TGTGCCACCAGTGCTCCAGGCGGCGGGTACGAGCAGTACTTC

v_gene: TRBV29-1
d_gene: .
abundance: .
j_gene: TRBJ2-3
CDR3aa: CSVSVAGFTDTQYF
CDR3nt: TGCAGCGTTTCGGTGGCAGGATTCACAGATACGCAGTATTTT

v_gene: TRBV24-1
d_gene: TRBD1
abundance: few
j_gene: TRBJ1-5
CDR3aa: CATSDRGGQPQHF
CDR3nt: TGTGCCACCAGCGACAGGGGCGGACAGCCCCAGCATTTT

v_gene: TRBV28
d_gene: .
abundance: .
j_gene: TRBJ2-2
CDR3aa: CASSTAGLSNTGELFF
CDR3nt: TGTGCCAGCAGCACAGCCGGACTATCCAACACCGGGGAGCTGTTTTTT

v_gene: TRBV19
d_gene: .
abundance: .
j_gene: TRBJ1-5
CDR3aa: CATDEGTPQPQHF
CDR3nt: TGTGCCACCGACGAGGGTACTCCTCAGCCCCAGCATTTT

v_gene: TRBV3-1
d_gene: .
abundance: few
j_gene: TRBJ1-4
CDR3aa: CASRRQSGSNEKLFF
CDR3nt: TGTGCCAGCAGAAGGCAATCAGGGTCTAATGAAAAACTGTTTTTT

v_gene: TRBV3-1
d_gene: .
abundance: many
j_gene: TRBJ2-7
CDR3aa: CASSISYEQYF
CDR3nt: TGTGCCAGCAGCATAAGCTACGAGCAGTACTTC

v_gene: TRBV3-1
d_gene: .
abundance: .
j_gene: TRBJ2-7
CDR3aa: CASSQVLRSVYEQYF
CDR3nt: TGTGCCAGCAGCCAAGTCTTAAGGTCAGTATACGAGCAGTACTTC

v_gene: TRBV28
d_gene: TRBD1
abundance: .
j_gene: TRBJ2-3
CDR3aa: CATQDRGRLDTQYF
CDR3nt: TGTGCCACCCAGGACAGGGGAAGGTTAGATACGCAGTATTTT

v_gene: TRBV28
d_gene: TRBD1
abundance: .
j_gene: TRBJ2-5
CDR3aa: CASSPDREIQETQYF
CDR3nt: TGTGCCAGCAGCCCGGACAGGGAAATTCAAGAGACCCAGTACTTC

v_gene: TRBV20-1
d_gene: .
abundance: .
j_gene: TRBJ2-7
CDR3aa: CSARGSGREVYF
CDR3nt: TGCAGTGCTAGAGGAAGCGGGCGCGAGGTGTACTTC

v_gene: TRBV28
d_gene: TRBD2
abundance: many
j_gene: TRBJ2-1
CDR3aa: CASSSHGRADYNEQFF
CDR3nt: TGTGCCAGCAGTTCACACGGGAGGGCCGACTACAATGAGCAGTTCTTC

v_gene: TRBV20-1
d_gene: .
abundance: many
j_gene: TRBJ2-5
CDR3aa: CSAREAVNRGRGEAQYF
CDR3nt: TGCAGTGCTAGAGAGGCTGTTAACCGGGGCCGGGGAGAGGCCCAGTACTTC

v_gene: TRBV4-3
d_gene: TRBD1
abundance: few
j_gene: TRBJ2-5
CDR3aa: CASSQDGDSQETQYF
CDR3nt: TGCGCCAGCAGCCAAGATGGGGACAGCCAGGAGACCCAGTACTTC

v_gene: TRBV4-1
d_gene: .
abundance: .
j_gene: TRBJ1-5
CDR3aa: CASSQEEGGRPQPQHF
CDR3nt: TGCGCCAGCAGCCAAGAGGAGGGGGGGAGGCCTCAGCCCCAGCATTTT

v_gene: TRBV2
d_gene: .
abundance: many
j_gene: TRBJ1-5
CDR3aa: CASSEGMAGQPQHF
CDR3nt: TGTGCCAGCAGTGAGGGTATGGCGGGTCAGCCCCAGCATTTT